A selection of T cell receptor beta chains follows, all from one sample in a study of blood T cell repertoires in COVID-19. Libraries were prepared by immunoSEQ multiplex PCR; TCRdb keeps only in-frame clonotypes and omits some of them. The table records about 170,000 clones, approximately 90% of them present only once. The sequenced sample was peripheral blood. The receptors were gathered from a young man with active or convalescent COVID-19. The CDR3 runs from the conserved cysteine through the conserved F or W. D genes are given only for firm matches. For some rows the clone size is stated as once, few or many, or as a class when expanded; others skip it.

v_call	clone_size	d_call	j_call	cdr3_nt	cdr3_aa
TRBV7-9	-	-	TRBJ2-5	TGTGCCAGCAGCTTAGCACAGGCACAAGAGACCCAGTACTTC	CASSLAQAQETQYF
TRBV28	few	-	TRBJ1-1	TGTGCCAGCTGGGAGGTACGGGGCACTGAAGCTTTCTTT	CASWEVRGTEAFF
TRBV28	-	TRBD1	TRBJ2-7	TGTGCCAGCGCTACGACAGGGGTCTCCTACGAGCAGTACTTC	CASATTGVSYEQYF
TRBV19	-	-	TRBJ1-5	TGTGCCAGTAGTATTGGGCAGGGATATCAGCCCCAGCATTTT	CASSIGQGYQPQHF
TRBV18	few	TRBD2	TRBJ2-1	TGTGCCAGCTCACGAGAACTAGCGGGAGGTGAAGAGCAGTTCTTC	CASSRELAGGEEQFF
TRBV3-1/TRBV3-2	-	TRBD2	TRBJ2-1	TGTGCCAGCAGCCAAGATCTAAGCGGGAGGTTCTACAATGAGCAGTTCTTC	CASSQDLSGRFYNEQFF
TRBV29-1	few	-	TRBJ1-2	TGCAGCGTTGACGGTAGCGGTGTCCATGGCTACACCTTC	CSVDGSGVHGYTF
TRBV7-2	once	TRBD2	TRBJ2-1	TGTGCCAGCAGCTTAGAAGCCGGGAGGAGCGAGCAGTTCTTC	CASSLEAGRSEQFF
TRBV11-2	-	-	TRBJ1-5	TGTGCCAGCAGCTTTTCAGGGGGCAATCAGCCCCAGCATTTT	CASSFSGGNQPQHF
TRBV28	-	-	TRBJ1-2	TGTGCCAGCAGTTTAAAAGACAGCTACTATGGCTACACCTTC	CASSLKDSYYGYTF
TRBV7-2	-	TRBD1	TRBJ1-5	TGTGCCAGCAGCTTAGACGGACAGGGCGGACAGCCCCAGCATTTT	CASSLDGQGGQPQHF
TRBV21-1	-	-	TRBJ1-5	TGTGCCAGCAGCAAACAGGGCCCCAATCAGCCCCAGCATTTT	CASSKQGPNQPQHF
TRBV10-2	-	TRBD1	TRBJ1-4	TGCGCCAGCAGTGACTCCAGGGGGCGCCCGGTCGAAAAACTGTTTTTT	CASSDSRGRPVEKLFF
TRBV5-1	once	TRBD2	TRBJ2-1	TGCGCCAGCAGTCAGGGACTAGCGGGAGATGAGCAGTTCTTC	CASSQGLAGDEQFF
TRBV9	few	-	TRBJ2-1	TGTGCCAGCAGCGTAGCTACGGGGAGGTTGAGGCAGTTCTTC	CASSVATGRLRQFF
TRBV3-1/TRBV3-2	-	TRBD2	TRBJ2-7	TGTGCCAGCAGCCCCCCCGAGACTAGCGGGAGGGCCTACGAGCAGTACTTC	CASSPPETSGRAYEQYF
TRBV11-3	-	TRBD1	TRBJ2-7	TGTGCCAGCAGCTTAGCGCTTGGGACAGACGGATCGAGGGAGCAGTACTTC	CASSLALGTDGSREQYF
TRBV6-5	-	-	TRBJ1-1	TGTGCCAGCAGTTCCACCGACTTTGGCGCTGAAGCTTTCTTT	CASSSTDFGAEAFF
TRBV5-4	-	-	TRBJ2-7	TGTGCCAGCAGCTTGGCCGGGGTTACCTACGAGCAGTACTTC	CASSLAGVTYEQYF
TRBV30	-	-	TRBJ1-5	TGTGCCTGGAGTCTAGAGGGCCCCCAGCCCCAGCATTTT	CAWSLEGPQPQHF
TRBV9	once	-	TRBJ1-1	TGTGCCAGCACCCCGGGAGTCGGCGGTCACACTGAAGCTTTCTTT	CASTPGVGGHTEAFF
TRBV7-2	-	TRBD2	TRBJ2-3	TGTGCCAGCAGGTTAGCGGGAGTGATAGATACGCAGTATTTT	CASRLAGVIDTQYF
TRBV5-4	once	TRBD2	TRBJ2-4	TGTGCCAGCAGCCTTGGGACTAGCGGTCGTCTAAACATTCAGTACTTC	CASSLGTSGRLNIQYF
TRBV18	-	-	TRBJ1-2	TGTGCCAGCTCACTCCAAAGCGGGCAAGATGGCTACACCTTC	CASSLQSGQDGYTF
TRBV4-2	-	TRBD2	TRBJ2-1	TGTGCCAGCAGCCAAGATCTCCTAGCGGGAGTGGCCAATGAGCAGTTCTTC	CASSQDLLAGVANEQFF
TRBV11-2	-	-	TRBJ2-1	TGTGCCAGCAGCTTAACGATAGCGGACGCCTACAATGAGCAGTTCTTC	CASSLTIADAYNEQFF
TRBV11-2	-	-	TRBJ2-1	TGTGCCAGCAGCTTGACGGCGGCCTACAATGAGCAGTTCTTC	CASSLTAAYNEQFF
TRBV6-1	-	-	TRBJ1-2	TGTGCCAGCAGTGACAGGGGAGCCTATGGCTACACCTTC	CASSDRGAYGYTF
TRBV29-1	-	TRBD2	TRBJ2-3	TGCAGCGTTGAAGGATACCGCTTCTTAGCGGGAGGCACAGATACGCAGTATTTT	CSVEGYRFLAGGTDTQYF
TRBV11-3	-	-	TRBJ1-1	TGTGCCAGCAGCTTAGTCGGCAGGGAAGCTTTCTTT	CASSLVGREAFF
TRBV20-1	-	-	TRBJ1-1	TGCAGTGCTAACGGAGCTTTCTTT	CSANGAFF
TRBV7-6	-	TRBD1	TRBJ1-3	TGTGCCAGCAGCTTCCTACAGGGGTCCGGAAACACCATATATTTT	CASSFLQGSGNTIYF
TRBV10-2	-	-	TRBJ2-1	TGCGCCAGCAGTACCGGTCGGGAGCAGTTCTTC	CASSTGREQFF
TRBV6-5	few	-	TRBJ1-2	TGTGCCAGCAGTTACGACGGGGTTGGCTACACCTTC	CASSYDGVGYTF
TRBV29-1	-	TRBD2	TRBJ2-2	TGCAGCGTACTAGCGGGGGTCGGCATGGGCACCGGGGAGCTGTTTTTT	CSVLAGVGMGTGELFF
TRBV27	-	-	TRBJ1-4	TGTGCCAGCAGTTCACAGGGAAGTAATGAAAAACTGTTTTTT	CASSSQGSNEKLFF
TRBV7-9	few	-	TRBJ1-4	TGTGCCAGCAGCTTCGCGGGGATTGATGAAAAACTGTTTTTT	CASSFAGIDEKLFF
TRBV6-5	-	TRBD2	TRBJ2-1	TGTGCCAGCAGTACGCCGGGACTAGGGGTGCAGTTCTTC	CASSTPGLGVQFF
TRBV4-3	-	-	TRBJ2-7	TGCGCCAGCAGCCAAGATCCCCTCGAGCAGTACTTC	CASSQDPLEQYF
TRBV30	-	-	TRBJ1-2	TGTGCCTGGACTTCCCTCTATGGCTACACCTTC	CAWTSLYGYTF
TRBV12-3/TRBV12-4	-	-	TRBJ1-6	TGTGCCAGCACCTTAGGGAGGGATTCACCCCTCCACTTT	CASTLGRDSPLHF
TRBV29-1	-	TRBD2	TRBJ2-2	TGCAGCGTTGGGCTAGCGGGAGTAACCGGGGAGCTGTTTTTT	CSVGLAGVTGELFF
TRBV2	few	-	TRBJ1-1	TGTGCCAGCAGTGAGTTAGGGGAAAGGGACACTGAAGCTTTCTTT	CASSELGERDTEAFF
TRBV30	-	-	TRBJ1-1	TGTGCCTGGAGTTTAGGGGCGGATGGAACTGAAGCTTTCTTT	CAWSLGADGTEAFF
TRBV28	few	-	TRBJ1-4	TGTGCCAGCAGTTTGGGGGGGGAGGGAGAAAATGAAAAACTGTTTTTT	CASSLGGEGENEKLFF
TRBV5-1	-	TRBD1	TRBJ1-1	TGCGCCAGCAGCTTAACAGGGGGGAACACTGAAGCTTTCTTT	CASSLTGGNTEAFF
TRBV27	-	TRBD1	TRBJ2-2	TGTGCCAGCAGTTTGGGACAGGTCCCCGGGGAGCTGTTTTTT	CASSLGQVPGELFF
TRBV30	-	-	TRBJ1-2	TGTGCCTGGAATGGGGGGATGTATGGCTACACCTTC	CAWNGGMYGYTF
TRBV7-8	-	-	TRBJ2-5	TGTGCCAGCTCTGGAGGTTTTGAGACCCAGTACTTC	CASSGGFETQYF
TRBV9	few	TRBD1	TRBJ1-4	TGTGCCAGCAGCGTTATGACAGGGTCTAATGAAAAACTGTTTTTT	CASSVMTGSNEKLFF
TRBV2	-	-	TRBJ1-3	TGTGCCAGCAGTGATCGGGGTCGCTCTGGAAACACCATATATTTT	CASSDRGRSGNTIYF
TRBV24-1	-	-	TRBJ1-2	TGTGCCACCAGTGCGTGGGGAGATGGTGGCTACACCTTC	CATSAWGDGGYTF
TRBV6-5	-	TRBD1	TRBJ1-2	TGTGCCAGCACAAACCAGGGGGCGTTGAGTGGCTACACCTTC	CASTNQGALSGYTF
TRBV11-3	-	TRBD2	TRBJ2-5	TGTGCCAGCAGCCCCCGTAGCGGGGGGGCCGAAGAGACCCAGTACTTC	CASSPRSGGAEETQYF
TRBV11-3	-	-	TRBJ2-1	TGTGCCAGCAGCTTAGCAGATGAGCAGTTCTTC	CASSLADEQFF
TRBV7-9	-	TRBD1	TRBJ1-2	TGTGCCAGCAGCCCTCCGATCGGACAGGTCAACTATGGCTACACCTTC	CASSPPIGQVNYGYTF